Listed below are T cell receptor beta chains from one sample, sequenced in a study of cytomegalovirus exposure and HLA in healthy donors. Clones were read by immunoSEQ multiplex PCR, and TCRdb kept only the in-frame ones, dropping some. The table has about 150,000 clones, about 88% seen once. The specimen was PBMCs. These receptors were obtained from a woman aged 18-29 years in good health and CMV-seropositive. CDR3s include the opening cysteine and the closing phenylalanine or tryptophan. D genes are given only for firm matches. Not all rows give a size; the values are once, few, many and, for expanded clones, a class.

clone_size: -; j_call: TRBJ2-7; v_call: TRBV11-3; d_call: -; cdr3_nt: TGTGCCAGCAGCTTAAACTGGGGGGAGGGGGGTCTCTCCTACGAGCAGTACTTC; cdr3_aa: CASSLNWGEGGLSYEQYF
clone_size: few; j_call: TRBJ2-2; v_call: TRBV7-8; d_call: TRBD2; cdr3_nt: TGTGCCAGCAGCTTAGCGGTGGGAGGGAGCGCCGGGGAGCTGTTTTTT; cdr3_aa: CASSLAVGGSAGELFF
clone_size: -; j_call: TRBJ1-4; v_call: TRBV6-1; d_call: -; cdr3_nt: TGTGCCAGCAGTGAAGCGGGCGGGGGAGTTCTTGAAAAACTGTTTTTT; cdr3_aa: CASSEAGGGVLEKLFF
clone_size: once; j_call: TRBJ1-2; v_call: TRBV4-2; d_call: TRBD1; cdr3_nt: TGTGCCAGCAGCCACCCGGGACAGATCTATGGCTACACCTTC; cdr3_aa: CASSHPGQIYGYTF
clone_size: -; j_call: TRBJ1-2; v_call: TRBV7-8; d_call: -; cdr3_nt: TGTGCCAGCAGCTTAGGGAGGGCTGGCTATGGCTACACCTTC; cdr3_aa: CASSLGRAGYGYTF
clone_size: -; j_call: TRBJ2-2; v_call: TRBV2; d_call: TRBD1; cdr3_nt: TGTGCCAGCACCGCGGACAGGGCGAGCACCGGGGAGCTGTTTTTT; cdr3_aa: CASTADRASTGELFF
clone_size: -; j_call: TRBJ2-6; v_call: TRBV7-9; d_call: TRBD1; cdr3_nt: TGTGCCAGCTCCGGGACAGACCCGACCTCTGGGGCCAACGTCCTGACTTTC; cdr3_aa: CASSGTDPTSGANVLTF
clone_size: -; j_call: TRBJ1-3; v_call: TRBV6-1; d_call: TRBD1; cdr3_nt: TGTGCCAGCAGCCCCGACAGGGCTGGAAACACCATATATTTT; cdr3_aa: CASSPDRAGNTIYF
clone_size: -; j_call: TRBJ2-3; v_call: TRBV27; d_call: -; cdr3_nt: TGTGCCAGCAGGGCAGGGGGGACAGATACGCAGTATTTT; cdr3_aa: CASRAGGTDTQYF
clone_size: -; j_call: TRBJ2-1; v_call: TRBV7-9; d_call: TRBD2; cdr3_nt: TGTGCCAGCAGCCTGGAGGGACTAGCGGTCTACAATGAGCAGTTCTTC; cdr3_aa: CASSLEGLAVYNEQFF
clone_size: -; j_call: TRBJ2-1; v_call: TRBV5-1; d_call: -; cdr3_nt: TGCGCCAGCAGCTGGGGACCGCTAGCGAATTACAATGAGCAGTTCTTC; cdr3_aa: CASSWGPLANYNEQFF
clone_size: -; j_call: TRBJ2-3; v_call: TRBV7-6; d_call: TRBD2; cdr3_nt: TGTGCCAGCAGTTCCTGGGGAGGGACGAAAAACACAGATACGCAGTATTTT; cdr3_aa: CASSSWGGTKNTDTQYF
clone_size: -; j_call: TRBJ1-2; v_call: TRBV7-8; d_call: -; cdr3_nt: TGTGCCAGCAGCTTTGACAGGTCTAACTATGGCTACACCTTC; cdr3_aa: CASSFDRSNYGYTF
clone_size: -; j_call: TRBJ2-1; v_call: TRBV19; d_call: -; cdr3_nt: TGTGCCAGTAGTATGACCGGAGACTCCTACAATGAGCAGTTCTTC; cdr3_aa: CASSMTGDSYNEQFF
clone_size: -; j_call: TRBJ1-4; v_call: TRBV11-2; d_call: TRBD1; cdr3_nt: TGTGCCAGCAGCTTAGTGGACAGGGGAGGAGAAAAACTGTTTTTT; cdr3_aa: CASSLVDRGGEKLFF
clone_size: few; j_call: TRBJ2-1; v_call: TRBV25-1; d_call: TRBD1; cdr3_nt: TGTGCCAGCGGACAGGGGGAGCAGTTCTTC; cdr3_aa: CASGQGEQFF
clone_size: -; j_call: TRBJ2-5; v_call: TRBV5-1; d_call: -; cdr3_nt: TGCGCCAGCAGGAGGCTCGAGAAAGAGACCCAGTACTTC; cdr3_aa: CASRRLEKETQYF
clone_size: once; j_call: TRBJ2-2; v_call: TRBV7-8; d_call: TRBD2; cdr3_nt: TGTGCCAGCAGCTGGCGACTAGCGACCGGGGAGCTGTTTTTT; cdr3_aa: CASSWRLATGELFF
clone_size: once; j_call: TRBJ2-7; v_call: TRBV18; d_call: TRBD2; cdr3_nt: TGTGCCAGCTCACCAGTGCGGGAGGGCCGCGAGCAGTACTTC; cdr3_aa: CASSPVREGREQYF
clone_size: -; j_call: TRBJ1-3; v_call: TRBV15; d_call: -; cdr3_nt: TGTGCCACCAGCAGAGATCTAACCTTCTCTGGAAACACCATATATTTT; cdr3_aa: CATSRDLTFSGNTIYF
clone_size: -; j_call: TRBJ2-1; v_call: TRBV10-1; d_call: TRBD2; cdr3_nt: TGCGCCAGCAGCGACTTTTCTAGCGGACCTTACAATGAGCAGTTCTTC; cdr3_aa: CASSDFSSGPYNEQFF
clone_size: -; j_call: TRBJ1-1; v_call: TRBV5-4; d_call: -; cdr3_nt: TGTGCCAGCACCTCCAGGGGGAACACTGAAGCTTTCTTT; cdr3_aa: CASTSRGNTEAFF
clone_size: -; j_call: TRBJ2-3; v_call: TRBV6-1; d_call: TRBD2; cdr3_nt: TGTGCCAGCAGTGAAGCTCGCACTAGCGGGAGATATACGCAGTATTTT; cdr3_aa: CASSEARTSGRYTQYF
clone_size: -; j_call: TRBJ1-1; v_call: TRBV28; d_call: TRBD1; cdr3_nt: TGTGCCAGCAGAGTACAGGGGGAGAACACTGAAGCTTTCTTT; cdr3_aa: CASRVQGENTEAFF
clone_size: -; j_call: TRBJ2-7; v_call: TRBV18; d_call: -; cdr3_nt: TGTGCCAGCTCACCCCTGGGCGGACTCTACGAGCAGTACTTC; cdr3_aa: CASSPLGGLYEQYF
clone_size: once; j_call: TRBJ2-2; v_call: TRBV6-1; d_call: TRBD2; cdr3_nt: TGTGCCAGCAGTGTGCGGGGGGGGTGGACCGGGGAGCTGTTTTTT; cdr3_aa: CASSVRGGWTGELFF
clone_size: -; j_call: TRBJ1-1; v_call: TRBV6-5; d_call: -; cdr3_nt: TGTGCCAGCAGTTACTCGATGCAGGGGCGGGCTTTCTTT; cdr3_aa: CASSYSMQGRAFF
clone_size: -; j_call: TRBJ2-1; v_call: TRBV10-3; d_call: -; cdr3_nt: TGTGCCATCAATGCGGCGGGACAGCAGTACAATGAGCAGTTCTTC; cdr3_aa: CAINAAGQQYNEQFF
clone_size: -; j_call: TRBJ1-2; v_call: TRBV5-1; d_call: TRBD1; cdr3_nt: TGCGCCAGCAGCTTGCTTGCAGGGGGGTCACAGGCAGACACCTTC; cdr3_aa: CASSLLAGGSQADTF
clone_size: -; j_call: TRBJ2-7; v_call: TRBV28; d_call: -; cdr3_nt: TGTGCCAGCAGTTTACCAGGGATCCACGAGCAGTACTTC; cdr3_aa: CASSLPGIHEQYF
clone_size: -; j_call: TRBJ2-2; v_call: TRBV2; d_call: -; cdr3_nt: TGTGCCAGCGTGCTTGGTCTATATTCCACCGGGGAGCTGTTTTTT; cdr3_aa: CASVLGLYSTGELFF
clone_size: -; j_call: TRBJ2-5; v_call: TRBV7-9; d_call: -; cdr3_nt: TGTGCCAGCAGCTTCCGGGGAGAGACCCAGTACTTC; cdr3_aa: CASSFRGETQYF
clone_size: -; j_call: TRBJ2-1; v_call: TRBV6-4; d_call: TRBD2; cdr3_nt: TGTGCCAGCTCCCCGGCGGCGGGGGGGTCCAATGAGCAGTTCTTC; cdr3_aa: CASSPAAGGSNEQFF
clone_size: -; j_call: TRBJ1-3; v_call: TRBV9; d_call: -; cdr3_nt: TGTGCCAGCAGCGTAGTCCCGGTTTGGCAGGGGGGAAACACCATATATTTT; cdr3_aa: CASSVVPVWQGGNTIYF
clone_size: -; j_call: TRBJ2-2; v_call: TRBV30; d_call: -; cdr3_nt: TGTGCCTGGAAGGAGGCTAGCGTGAACACCGGGGAGCTGTTTTTT; cdr3_aa: CAWKEASVNTGELFF
clone_size: -; j_call: TRBJ2-1; v_call: TRBV12-5; d_call: TRBD2; cdr3_nt: TGTGCTAGTGGTAGGGGACTAGCGGCCAATGAGGAGCAGTTCTTC; cdr3_aa: CASGRGLAANEEQFF
clone_size: -; j_call: TRBJ2-7; v_call: TRBV21-1; d_call: -; cdr3_nt: TGTGCGACACCGCTAGCGGGAGGAAACGAGCAGTACTTC; cdr3_aa: CATPLAGGNEQYF
clone_size: -; j_call: TRBJ2-3; v_call: TRBV5-1; d_call: -; cdr3_nt: TGCGCCAGCAGCTTGGCTTCGGGACTCTTAAGGAGTACGCAGTATTTT; cdr3_aa: CASSLASGLLRSTQYF
clone_size: -; j_call: TRBJ2-5; v_call: TRBV10-3; d_call: -; cdr3_nt: TGTGCCATCAGCATACAAAAGCAAGAGACCCAGTACTTC; cdr3_aa: CAISIQKQETQYF
clone_size: once; j_call: TRBJ1-1; v_call: TRBV27; d_call: -; cdr3_nt: TGTGCCAGCAGTCCTTGGGCCGGGAGGACTGAAGCTTTCTTT; cdr3_aa: CASSPWAGRTEAFF
clone_size: -; j_call: TRBJ1-2; v_call: TRBV28; d_call: -; cdr3_nt: TGTGCCAGCACCCTACCGGGGTTCTATGGCTACACCTTC; cdr3_aa: CASTLPGFYGYTF
clone_size: -; j_call: TRBJ2-7; v_call: TRBV9; d_call: -; cdr3_nt: TGTGCCAGCAGCGTAGCCCCAGGCGGAGGCCTATACGAGCAGTACTTC; cdr3_aa: CASSVAPGGGLYEQYF
clone_size: -; j_call: TRBJ1-2; v_call: TRBV10-2; d_call: TRBD1; cdr3_nt: TGCGCCAGCAGCAGTAGGACAGGGTCTCTGGATGGCTACACCTTC; cdr3_aa: CASSSRTGSLDGYTF
clone_size: -; j_call: TRBJ1-2; v_call: TRBV6-5; d_call: -; cdr3_nt: TGTGCCAGCAAACGACTGAGTGAAAAACACTATGGCTACACCTTC; cdr3_aa: CASKRLSEKHYGYTF
clone_size: once; j_call: TRBJ2-1; v_call: TRBV28; d_call: TRBD1; cdr3_nt: TGTGCCAGCTTAACTACAGGGGGCCGTACCAATGAGCAGTTCTTC; cdr3_aa: CASLTTGGRTNEQFF
clone_size: -; j_call: TRBJ1-2; v_call: TRBV7-3; d_call: TRBD1; cdr3_nt: TGTGCCAGCAGCTTGGGTCCGGGACAGGTCTATGGCTACACCTTC; cdr3_aa: CASSLGPGQVYGYTF
clone_size: -; j_call: TRBJ2-7; v_call: TRBV15; d_call: -; cdr3_nt: TGTGCCACCAGCAGAGGGGGGACTTCTTACGAGCAGTACTTC; cdr3_aa: CATSRGGTSYEQYF
clone_size: many; j_call: TRBJ2-1; v_call: TRBV6-4; d_call: -; cdr3_nt: TGTGCCAGCAGTGACTCGGGAGACTACAATGAGCAGTTCTTC; cdr3_aa: CASSDSGDYNEQFF
clone_size: -; j_call: TRBJ2-3; v_call: TRBV7-3; d_call: TRBD2; cdr3_nt: TGTGCCAGCAGCTTAGGGAGGGCCGGCACAGATACGCAGTATTTT; cdr3_aa: CASSLGRAGTDTQYF
clone_size: -; j_call: TRBJ1-5; v_call: TRBV19; d_call: -; cdr3_nt: TGTGCCAGTAGTATATATGGTACAGGCAATCAGCCCCAGCATTTT; cdr3_aa: CASSIYGTGNQPQHF
clone_size: -; j_call: TRBJ1-1; v_call: TRBV7-9; d_call: TRBD1; cdr3_nt: TGTGCCAGCAGCGCGGGGACAGGGGGAACTGAAGCTTTCTTT; cdr3_aa: CASSAGTGGTEAFF
clone_size: -; j_call: TRBJ2-1; v_call: TRBV9; d_call: -; cdr3_nt: TGTGCCAGCAGCGTAGACTCGGGGAATTACAATGAGCAGTTCTTC; cdr3_aa: CASSVDSGNYNEQFF
clone_size: once; j_call: TRBJ2-3; v_call: TRBV6-1; d_call: TRBD2; cdr3_nt: TGTGCCAGCAGACGACTAGCGGGAGCCCGAGATACGCAGTATTTT; cdr3_aa: CASRRLAGARDTQYF
clone_size: -; j_call: TRBJ1-1; v_call: TRBV29-1; d_call: TRBD1; cdr3_nt: TGCAGCGTCTACACAGGGGGGGGCACTGAAGCTTTCTTT; cdr3_aa: CSVYTGGGTEAFF
clone_size: -; j_call: TRBJ2-5; v_call: TRBV27; d_call: -; cdr3_nt: TGTGCCAGCACAGACTCGGTAAAAGAGACCCAGTACTTC; cdr3_aa: CASTDSVKETQYF
clone_size: -; j_call: TRBJ2-7; v_call: TRBV4-1; d_call: -; cdr3_nt: TGCGCCAGCAGCCAAGAGTCTCCAGGCGAGCAGTACTTC; cdr3_aa: CASSQESPGEQYF
clone_size: -; j_call: TRBJ2-7; v_call: TRBV6-5; d_call: TRBD1; cdr3_nt: TGTGCCAGCAATATCCCGGGACAGGGGGCCTACGAGCAGTACTTC; cdr3_aa: CASNIPGQGAYEQYF
clone_size: once; j_call: TRBJ1-4; v_call: TRBV5-4; d_call: TRBD1; cdr3_nt: TGTGCCAGCAGCCGAAACAGGGGTACTAATGAAAAACTGTTTTTT; cdr3_aa: CASSRNRGTNEKLFF
clone_size: -; j_call: TRBJ1-2; v_call: TRBV18; d_call: TRBD1; cdr3_nt: TGTGCCAGCTCACCGTACAGGGGGCCTAACTATGGCTACACCTTC; cdr3_aa: CASSPYRGPNYGYTF